Here is one T cell receptor beta chain with its context. The CDR3 runs 16 residues. Germline V CDR1 and CDR2: MNHNS, SASEGT. The V and J ends lost 3 bases and 9 bases, in that order; junction bases with no gene match: 16. The sample comes from a study of blood T cell repertoires in COVID-19. Study-wide context: From the United States, Italy and Spain came samples of acute and convalescent COVID-19.

Authors' processing steps: Estimation of nucleated cell counts relied on the amplification of reference gene primers. The table came from immunoSEQ multiplex PCR; TCRdb's copy has only in-frame clones and leaves some out. Clonal size and the V and J genes are those of that table, whereas D and trimming came from the DNA. The sample lists about 160,000 clones, around 92% occurring once. Sample: peripheral blood. This chain joins TRBV6-1 and TRBJ2-5; 7 bases match TRBD1. The clonotype comes from a man aged 25 to 40 with COVID-19, enrolled during active disease. In DNA, the CDR3 is TGTGCCAGCAGTGATGCAAGTCGACAGGGTCTAACGGCCCAGTACTTC. Translated: CASSDASRQGLTAQYF.